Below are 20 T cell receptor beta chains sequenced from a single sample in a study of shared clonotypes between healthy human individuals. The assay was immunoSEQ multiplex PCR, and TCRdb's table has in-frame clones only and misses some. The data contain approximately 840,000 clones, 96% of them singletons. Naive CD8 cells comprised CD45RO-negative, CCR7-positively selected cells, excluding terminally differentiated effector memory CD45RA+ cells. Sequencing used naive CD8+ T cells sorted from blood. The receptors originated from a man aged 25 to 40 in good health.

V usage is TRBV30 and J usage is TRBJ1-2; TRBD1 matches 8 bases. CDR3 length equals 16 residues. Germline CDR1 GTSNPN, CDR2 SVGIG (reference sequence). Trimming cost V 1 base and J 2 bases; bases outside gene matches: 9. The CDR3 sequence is CAWSAPWTGLNYGYTF. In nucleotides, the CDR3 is TGTGCCTGGAGTGCCCCTTGGACAGGGCTGAACTATGGCTACACCTTC. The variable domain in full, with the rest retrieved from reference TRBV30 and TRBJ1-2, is SQTIHQWPATLVQPVGSPLSLECTVEGTSNPNLYWYRQAAGRGLQLLFYSVGIGQISSEVPQNLSASRPQDRQFILSSKKLLLSDSGFYLCAWSAPWTGLNYGYTFGSGTRLTVV.

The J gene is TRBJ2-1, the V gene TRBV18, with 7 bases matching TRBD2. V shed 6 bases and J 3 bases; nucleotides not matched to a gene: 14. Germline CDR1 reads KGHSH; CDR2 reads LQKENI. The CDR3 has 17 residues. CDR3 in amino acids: CASSHTGLKRFYNEQFF. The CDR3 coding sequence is TGTGCCAGCTCCCACACGGGACTAAAAAGATTCTACAATGAGCAGTTCTTC.

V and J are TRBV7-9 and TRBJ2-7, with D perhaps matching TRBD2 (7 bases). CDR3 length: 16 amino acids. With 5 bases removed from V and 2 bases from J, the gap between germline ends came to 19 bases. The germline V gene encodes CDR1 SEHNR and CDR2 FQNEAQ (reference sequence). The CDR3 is CASSGERGARPYEQYF. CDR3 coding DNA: TGTGCCAGCAGCGGGGAACGGGGGGCGCGACCCTACGAGCAGTACTTC.

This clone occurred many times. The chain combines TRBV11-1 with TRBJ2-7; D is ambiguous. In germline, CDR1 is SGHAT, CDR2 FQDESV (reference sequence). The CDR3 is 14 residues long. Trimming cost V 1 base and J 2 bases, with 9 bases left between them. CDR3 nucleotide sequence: TGTGCCAGCAGCTTAGGCCCGCCCCCCTACGAGCAGTACTTC. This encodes CASSLGPPPYEQYF.

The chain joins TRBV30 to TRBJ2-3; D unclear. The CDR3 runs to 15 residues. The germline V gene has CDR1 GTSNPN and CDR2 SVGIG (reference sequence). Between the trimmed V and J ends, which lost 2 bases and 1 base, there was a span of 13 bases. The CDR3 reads CAWSISGVGTDTQYF. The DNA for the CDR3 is TGTGCCTGGAGTATTTCTGGGGTGGGCACAGATACGCAGTATTTT.

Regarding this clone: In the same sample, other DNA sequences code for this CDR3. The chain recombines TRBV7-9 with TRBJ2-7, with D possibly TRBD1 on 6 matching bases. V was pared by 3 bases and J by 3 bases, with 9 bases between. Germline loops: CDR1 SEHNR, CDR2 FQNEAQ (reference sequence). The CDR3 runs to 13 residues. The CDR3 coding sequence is TGTGCCAGCAGCTTCCCGGGACACTACGAGCAGTACTTC. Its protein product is CASSFPGHYEQYF.

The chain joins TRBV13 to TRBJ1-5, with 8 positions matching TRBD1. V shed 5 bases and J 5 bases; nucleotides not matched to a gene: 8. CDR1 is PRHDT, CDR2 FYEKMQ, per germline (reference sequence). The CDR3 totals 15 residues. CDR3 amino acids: CASSQSGGLDQPQHF. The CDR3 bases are TGTGCCAGCAGCCAATCAGGGGGCTTGGATCAGCCCCAGCATTTT.

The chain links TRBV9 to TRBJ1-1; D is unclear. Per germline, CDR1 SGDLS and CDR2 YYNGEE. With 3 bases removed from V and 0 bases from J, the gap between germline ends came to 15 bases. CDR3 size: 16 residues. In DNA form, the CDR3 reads TGTGCCAGCAGCGACGGGAGTATTCGAATGAACACTGAAGCTTTCTTT. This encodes CASSDGSIRMNTEAFF. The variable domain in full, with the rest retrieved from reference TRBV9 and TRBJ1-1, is DSGVTQTPKHLITATGQRVTLRCSPRSGDLSVYWYQQSLDQGLQFLIQYYNGEERAKGNILERFSAQQFPDLHSELNLSSLELGDSALYFCASSDGSIRMNTEAFFGQGTRLTVV.

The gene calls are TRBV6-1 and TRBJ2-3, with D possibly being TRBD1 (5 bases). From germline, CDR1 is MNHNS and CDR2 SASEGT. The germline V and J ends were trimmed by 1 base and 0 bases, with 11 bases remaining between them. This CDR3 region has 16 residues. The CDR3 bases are TGTGCCAGCAGTGAAGAGCGTAGGACAAGCACAGATACGCAGTATTTT. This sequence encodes CASSEERRTSTDTQYF.

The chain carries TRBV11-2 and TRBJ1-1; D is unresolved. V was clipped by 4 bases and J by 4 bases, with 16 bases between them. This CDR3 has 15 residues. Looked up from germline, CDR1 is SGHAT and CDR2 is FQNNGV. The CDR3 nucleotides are TGTGCCAGCAGCTCAGGTCCGGGGTACGTCACTGAAGCTTTCTTT. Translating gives CASSSGPGYVTEAFF.

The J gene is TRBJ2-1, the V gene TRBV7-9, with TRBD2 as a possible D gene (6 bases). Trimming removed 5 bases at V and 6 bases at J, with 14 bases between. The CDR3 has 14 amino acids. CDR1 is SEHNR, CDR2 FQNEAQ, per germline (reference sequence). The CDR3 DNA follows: TGTGCCAGCAGCGCCCTTGGCGGGGCCAATGAGCAGTTCTTC. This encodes CASSALGGANEQFF.

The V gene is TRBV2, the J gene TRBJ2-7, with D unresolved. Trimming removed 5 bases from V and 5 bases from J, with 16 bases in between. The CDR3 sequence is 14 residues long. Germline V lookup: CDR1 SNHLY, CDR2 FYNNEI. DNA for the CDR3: TGTGCCAGCAGTCTACTCCAAGACCCCCACGAGCAGTACTTC. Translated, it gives CASSLLQDPHEQYF.

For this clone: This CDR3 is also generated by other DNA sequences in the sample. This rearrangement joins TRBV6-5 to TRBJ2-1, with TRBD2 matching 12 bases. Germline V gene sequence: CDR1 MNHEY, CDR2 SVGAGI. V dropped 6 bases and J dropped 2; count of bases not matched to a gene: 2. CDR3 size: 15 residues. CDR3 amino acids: CASSRLAGAYNEQFF. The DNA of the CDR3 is TGTGCCAGCAGCCGACTAGCGGGAGCCTACAATGAGCAGTTCTTC.

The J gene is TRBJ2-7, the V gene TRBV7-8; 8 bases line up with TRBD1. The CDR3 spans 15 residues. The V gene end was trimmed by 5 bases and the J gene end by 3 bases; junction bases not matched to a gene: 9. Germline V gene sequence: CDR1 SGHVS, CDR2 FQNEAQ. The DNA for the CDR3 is TGTGCCAGCAGCCACAGCCGGACAGGGCGCTACGAGCAGTACTTC. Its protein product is CASSHSRTGRYEQYF.

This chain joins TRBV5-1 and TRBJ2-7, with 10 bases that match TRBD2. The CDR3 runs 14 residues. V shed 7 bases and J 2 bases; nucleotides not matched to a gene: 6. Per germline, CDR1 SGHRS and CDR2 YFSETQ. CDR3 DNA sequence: TGCGCCAGCCGGACTAGCGGCCCTACCTACGAGCAGTACTTC. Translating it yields CASRTSGPTYEQYF.

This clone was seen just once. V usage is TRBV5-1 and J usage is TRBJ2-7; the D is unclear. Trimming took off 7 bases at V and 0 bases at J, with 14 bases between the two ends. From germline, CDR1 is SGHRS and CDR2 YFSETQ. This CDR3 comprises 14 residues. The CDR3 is CASASLWGSYEQYF. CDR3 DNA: TGCGCCAGCGCCTCTCTGTGGGGCTCCTACGAGCAGTACTTC. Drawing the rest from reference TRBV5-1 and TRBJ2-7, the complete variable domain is KAGVTQTPRYLIKTRGQQVTLSCSPISGHRSVSWYQQTPGQGLQFLFEYFSETQRNKGNFPGRFSGRQFSNSRSEMNVSTLELGDSALYLCASASLWGSYEQYFGPGTRLTVT.

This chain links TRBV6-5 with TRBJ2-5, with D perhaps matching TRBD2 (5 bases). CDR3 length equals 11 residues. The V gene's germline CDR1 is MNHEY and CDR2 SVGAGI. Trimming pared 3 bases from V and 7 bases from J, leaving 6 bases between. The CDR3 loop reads CASSYGGTQYF. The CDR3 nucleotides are TGTGCCAGCAGTTATGGAGGGACCCAGTACTTC.

The CDR3 loop reads CASSSTLKRVTDTQYF. CDR3 DNA sequence: TGTGCCAGCTCATCCACTCTCAAAAGGGTGACAGATACGCAGTATTTT. The chain links TRBV18 to TRBJ2-3; D unresolved. The CDR3 covers 16 residues. Germline-derived CDR1 and CDR2 are KGHSH and LQKENI. V gave up 5 bases and J gave up 3 bases, with 18 bases separating them.

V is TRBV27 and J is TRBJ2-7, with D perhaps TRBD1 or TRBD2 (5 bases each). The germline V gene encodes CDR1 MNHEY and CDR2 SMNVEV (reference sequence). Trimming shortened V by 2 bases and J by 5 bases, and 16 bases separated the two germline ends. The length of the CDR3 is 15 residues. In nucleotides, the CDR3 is TGTGCCAGCAGTTTAACATTGAGGGACGGTGACGAGCAGTACTTC. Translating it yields CASSLTLRDGDEQYF.

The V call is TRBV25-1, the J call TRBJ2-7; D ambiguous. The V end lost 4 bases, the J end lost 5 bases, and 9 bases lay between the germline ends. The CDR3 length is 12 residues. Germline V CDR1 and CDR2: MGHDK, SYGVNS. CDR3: CASSVDKNEQYF. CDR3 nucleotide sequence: TGTGCCAGCAGTGTCGACAAGAACGAGCAGTACTTC.